This T cell receptor beta chain was found in a study of blood T cell repertoires in COVID-19. Study-level information: Samples came from the United States, Italy and Spain, spanning acute and convalescent COVID-19.

This clone was detected once. Other DNA sequences in this sample translate to the same CDR3. CDR1 SGHTA and CDR2 FQGNSA come from the germline V gene. The V end lost 1 base, the J end lost 7 bases, and 10 bases lay between the germline ends. The CDR3 has 14 residues. Sequencing was performed with immunoSEQ multiplex PCR; in TCRdb, only in-frame clones are kept and a portion is missing. The sample lists some 250,000 clones, over 80% occurring once. Participants came from about 24 US areas, aged about 18 to 100 years. Participants' own reports of clinical history determined their cohort assignment. Material: PBMCs or T cells enriched from blood (not recorded which). The chain employs TRBV7-2 and TRBJ1-4; a weak D match, TRBD1 (5 bases). The source of this sequence is a human donor in a cohort exposed to, infected with or recovered from COVID-19 (not recorded which). The donor label of this sample is uncertain. The DNA for the CDR3 is TGTGCCAGCAGCTTAGAGGGAAGGGGTGAAAAACTGTTTTTT. This sequence encodes CASSLEGRGEKLFF.